The sequence of this T cell receptor beta chain was determined in a study of tumor-infiltrating lymphocytes in primary liver carcinoma. Notes on the study in general: Only about 7.5-25% of top clones appeared in all five tumor regions. Tumor top-250-clone fraction significantly exceeded that of blood (p = 0.039).

CDR3 length: 11 residues. The germline gives CDR1 MNHEY, CDR2 SVGEGT. Both RNA and DNA were isolated together from around 20-30 mg of bulk tissue that had not been sorted. TCR beta cDNA came from roughly 0.45 ug total RNA, primed with a constant-region primer. ARM-PCR, slightly modified, supplied the TCR beta libraries through three nested multiplex PCR rounds. TRBV1-TRBV30 forward primers paired with a C-beta reverse primer drove the first two PCR rounds, roughly 9 cycles each. Using its own MiXCR run on the multiplex PCR reads, TCRdb lists one record per CDR3 protein. The sample includes 20,000 to 25,000 distinct CDR3 sequences, 75% to 80% of them seen just once. Regarding this clonotype: What it recognizes is unknown.

V and J are TRBV6-2 or TRBV6-3 and TRBJ2-1; the D gene is possibly TRBD1 (6 bases). This TCR derives from a woman younger than 45 with primary liver carcinoma and hepatitis B virus infection. Material: liver tumor tissue from sampling region 1. The subset here: tumor region T1, superior pole. The CDR3 sequence is CGKGRGNEQFF. CDR3 DNA: TGTGGCAAGGGCAGGGGCAATGAGCAGTTCTTC.